Below are 25 T cell receptor beta chains sequenced from a single sample in a study of Ad26.COV2.S vaccination and SARS-CoV-2 variants. Treatment here: around 19 received Ad26.COV2.S at low or high dose, single or two shots; 5 received placebo; per-sample allocation not given. Day 63 after the first vaccine or placebo injection was the time point for sampling. The protocol was immunoSEQ multiplex PCR, while the TCRdb copy is restricted to in-frame clones and leaves out a portion. The table records around 450,000 clones, 85% to 90% of them present only once. The sequences come from peripheral blood, collected in a trial of Ad26.COV2.S vaccine versus placebo. Receptors were obtained from a person between 18 and 65 years old who received the Ad26.COV2.S COVID-19 vaccine or a placebo.

The chain links TRBV23-1 to TRBJ1-2; no reliable D call. TRBV23-1 is an ORF, with its function uncertain. V gave up 1 base and J gave up 3 bases, with 6 bases separating them. The length of the CDR3 is 13 residues. CDR3 DNA sequence: TGCGCCAGCAGTCAATTACCGGACTATGGCTACACCTTC. Translating gives CASSQLPDYGYTF.

V gene TRBV7-9 combines with J gene TRBJ2-2; 7 bases are a match to TRBD1. V was pared by 2 bases and J by 4 bases, with 10 bases of the junction left unmatched. The CDR3 length is 17 residues. Germline V gives CDR1 SEHNR, CDR2 FQNEAQ (reference sequence). Here the CDR3 reads CASSLRPDRASTGELFF. The DNA of the CDR3 is TGTGCCAGCAGCTTAAGGCCAGACAGGGCGTCCACCGGGGAGCTGTTTTTT.

As for this clone: One end of the junction is discordant with germline, which a read error may explain. The chain recombines TRBV7-4 with TRBJ2-3, with D perhaps TRBD2 (5 bases). The germline V gene encodes CDR1 SGHVT and CDR2 SQSDAQ. This CDR3 is 10 amino acids long. CDR3 loop: CASSLETRWF. The DNA of the CDR3 is TGTGCCAGCAGCTTAGAAACTAGATGGTTT.

The chain carries TRBV7-9 and TRBJ2-1, with 7 positions matching TRBD2. Germline CDR1 and CDR2: SEHNR and FQNEAQ (reference sequence). The V and J ends lost 5 bases and 4 bases, in that order; junction bases with no gene match: 8. The CDR3 runs to 15 residues. CDR3 coding DNA: TGTGCCAGCAGCCCCGCGGGGGTGCTTTACAATGAGCAGTTCTTC. It specifies CASSPAGVLYNEQFF.

This clone was observed once. The gene calls are TRBV13 and TRBJ2-1; D uncertain. V was pared by 0 bases and J by 0 bases, with 15 bases between. Germline CDR1 and CDR2: PRHDT and FYEKMQ (reference sequence). This CDR3 has 18 residues. The CDR3 here is CASSLGVVLVDSYNEQFF. The CDR3, as DNA: TGTGCCAGCAGCTTAGGAGTAGTTTTAGTGGACTCCTACAATGAGCAGTTCTTC. Full variable domain (missing parts from reference TRBV13 and TRBJ2-1): AAGVIQSPRHLIKEKRETATLKCYPIPRHDTVYWYQQGPGQDPQFLISFYEKMQSDKGSIPDRFSAQQFSDYHSELNMSSLELGDSALYFCASSLGVVLVDSYNEQFFGPGTRLTVL.

The chain couples TRBV5-6 to TRBJ1-2, with 7 bases that match TRBD1. V shed 0 bases and J 5 bases; nucleotides not matched to a gene: 4. CDR3 length equals 14 residues. Germline V lookup: CDR1 SGHDT, CDR2 YYEEEE. CDR3 sequence: CASSLGDSGYGYTF. The CDR3 DNA reads TGTGCCAGCAGCTTGGGGGACAGTGGTTATGGCTACACCTTC.

The J gene is TRBJ2-3, the V gene TRBV7-2; 8 bases align to TRBD2. The germline gives CDR1 SGHTA, CDR2 FQGNSA. V trimming: 3 bases; J trimming: 4 bases; junction bases outside the gene matches: 3. This CDR3 is 14 amino acids long. CDR3 in amino acids: CASSFSGTSDTQYF. The CDR3 bases are TGTGCCAGCAGCTTTAGCGGGACTTCAGATACGCAGTATTTT. Full variable domain (outside the CDR3, taken from reference TRBV7-2 and TRBJ2-3): GAGVSQSPSNKVTEKGKDVELRCDPISGHTALYWYRQSLGQGLEFLIYFQGNSAPDKSGLPSDRFSAERTGGSVSTLTIQRTQQEDSAVYLCASSFSGTSDTQYFGPGTRLTVL.

V usage is TRBV11-3 and J usage is TRBJ2-1, with 10 bases lining up with TRBD2. In germline, CDR1 is SGHNT, CDR2 YENEEA. Trimming took 4 bases from V and 1 from J; bases not matched to a gene: 10. The CDR3 extends over 18 amino acids. CDR3 DNA sequence: TGTGCCAGCAGCTGGGGAGGAGCGGGAGGGCGATCCTACAATGAGCAGTTCTTC. As protein: CASSWGGAGGRSYNEQFF.

This clone is a singleton in its sample. This sequence joins TRBV4-3 and TRBJ1-1, with 7 positions matching TRBD1. The ends lost 3 bases at V and 4 bases at J; junction bases unmatched: 2. Germline V lookup: CDR1 LGHNA, CDR2 YSLEER. The CDR3 sequence is 13 residues long. The CDR3 DNA sequence: TGCGCCAGCAGCCAGCACAGGGGCACTGAAGCTTTCTTT. Translating gives CASSQHRGTEAFF.

The chain couples TRBV7-9 to TRBJ1-1; D remains unclear. Germline V gives CDR1 SEHNR, CDR2 FQNEAQ (reference sequence). The CDR3 consists of 13 residues. V was shortened by 3 bases and J by 4 bases, with 9 bases between the two germline ends. The CDR3 DNA follows: TGTGCCAGCAGCTTCTTAGGCGGCACTGAAGCTTTCTTT. It translates to CASSFLGGTEAFF.

The chain carries TRBV7-4 and TRBJ2-3, with D perhaps TRBD1 (6 bases). V gave up 2 bases and J gave up 6 bases, with 21 bases separating them. Germline values: CDR1 SGHVT, CDR2 SQSDAQ. This CDR3 has 17 amino acids. The CDR3 nucleotides are TGTGCCAGCAGCTTAAGATGTGAGACAGGATTTTTGGATACGCAGTATTTT. Amino acid sequence: CASSLRCETGFLDTQYF.

The chain couples TRBV6-2 or TRBV6-3 to TRBJ2-5; TRBD1 or TRBD2 may be the D gene (6 bases each). The CDR3 has 18 residues. Germline V gene sequence: CDR1 MNHEY, CDR2 SVGEGT. The V end lost 0 bases, the J end lost 5 bases, and 22 bases lay between the germline ends. DNA for the CDR3: TGTGCCAGCAGTTACTCGAGTGGCGGAGGGGGAATGTGGGAGACCCAGTACTTC. Its translation is CASSYSSGGGGMWETQYF.

The V and J genes are TRBV7-9 and TRBJ1-4; maybe TRBD1 (5 bases). This CDR3 has 15 residues. V lost 3 bases and J lost 6, with 14 bases in between. Germline V gives CDR1 SEHNR, CDR2 FQNEAQ (reference sequence). CDR3 bases: TGTGCCAGCAGCTTCGCAGGGTTGGGAGATGAAAAACTGTTTTTT. Its protein is CASSFAGLGDEKLFF.

The chain uses TRBV13 and TRBJ2-1; perhaps TRBD1 as D (5 bases). The CDR3 is made up of 14 amino acids. V lost 4 bases to trimming and J lost 0 bases, with 7 bases between them. Per the germline V gene, CDR1 is PRHDT and CDR2 is FYEKMQ (reference sequence). CDR3 sequence: CASSSDSSYNEQFF. DNA for the CDR3: TGTGCCAGCAGCTCCGACAGCTCCTACAATGAGCAGTTCTTC.

V is TRBV10-3 and J is TRBJ1-2; unclear D gene. V lost 7 bases and J 8 bases, leaving 17 bases between the germline ends. This CDR3 comprises 13 residues. Germline-derived CDR1 and CDR2 are ENHRY and SYGVKD. CDR3 coding DNA: TGTGCCATCAAGTCTGGGTTGGACGGAGGCTACACCTTC. It specifies CAIKSGLDGGYTF.

About this clone itself: The sample carries other DNA sequences with the same CDR3. The CDR3 loop reads CASSQDWTAGNTIYF. In nucleotides, the CDR3 is TGTGCCAGCAGCCAAGACTGGACAGCTGGAAACACCATATATTTT. This chain connects TRBV4-2 to TRBJ1-3; possible D gene TRBD1, 6 bases. The germline V and J ends were trimmed by 0 bases and 2 bases, with 8 bases remaining between them. Germline assignment: CDR1 LGHNA and CDR2 YNFKEQ. The CDR3 is 15 amino acids.

The sample holds one count of this clone. This chain uses TRBV18 with TRBJ2-7, with TRBD1 as a possible D gene (6 bases). The V and J ends lost 5 bases and 3 bases respectively, with 11 bases between them. The CDR3 sequence is 13 residues long. From germline, CDR1 is KGHSH and CDR2 LQKENI. The CDR3 reads CASSVTGSYEQYF. The CDR3 coding sequence is TGTGCCAGCTCAGTGACAGGTAGCTACGAGCAGTACTTC.

V gene TRBV11-2 combines with J gene TRBJ2-3, with D possibly matching TRBD1 (6 bases). Per germline, CDR1 SGHAT and CDR2 FQNNGV. V gave up 5 bases and J gave up 0 bases, with 21 bases separating them. This CDR3 spans 18 amino acids. Here the CDR3 DNA reads TGTGCCAGCAGCCGAAGTCCGTTGGGGGCGCTAAGCACAGATACGCAGTATTTT. Its protein product is CASSRSPLGALSTDTQYF.

A few counts support this clone. V usage is TRBV5-1 and J usage is TRBJ2-7; the match to TRBD1 covers 7 bases. Germline CDR1 is SGHRS and CDR2 is YFSETQ. CDR3 length equals 14 residues. J gave up 2 bases and V 1 base, and 3 bases lay outside the gene matches. This CDR3 is CASSLYDRAYEQYF. CDR3 DNA sequence: TGCGCCAGCAGCTTGTACGACAGGGCCTACGAGCAGTACTTC.

V and J are TRBV11-3 and TRBJ1-4; no clear D gene. CDR1 and CDR2 from the germline V gene are SGHNT and YENEEA. V lost 5 bases and J 7 bases, leaving 14 bases between the germline ends. This CDR3 has 14 residues. The CDR3 spells CASSPTQPSEKLFF. The CDR3 region has the DNA TGTGCCAGCAGCCCTACGCAACCCAGTGAAAAACTGTTTTTT.

V usage is TRBV7-9 and J usage is TRBJ2-3, with TRBD1 matching over 9 bases. The CDR3 runs to 14 residues. Germline assignment: CDR1 SEHNR and CDR2 FQNEAQ (reference sequence). Trimming removed 4 bases from V and 14 bases from J; junction bases left unmatched: 13. The DNA for the CDR3 is TGTGCCAGCAGCTCCAATTCCGGGACAGGGTCCTGGTATTTT. Translated, it gives CASSSNSGTGSWYF. The full variable domain, in which reference TRBV7-9 and TRBJ2-3 provide the parts outside the CDR3, is DTGVSQNPRHKITKRGQNVTFRCDPISEHNRLYWYRQTLGQGPEFLTYFQNEAQLEKSRLLSDRFSAERPKGSFSTLEIQRTEQGDSAMYLCASSSNSGTGSWYFGPGTRLTVL.

The gene calls are TRBV4-2 and TRBJ2-3; D gene unclear. Deletions cut 6 bases from V and 6 bases from J, with 16 bases between. From germline, CDR1 is LGHNA and CDR2 YNFKEQ. This CDR3 comprises 14 residues. The DNA for the CDR3 is TGTGCCAGCAGTCATAGATTGCTTATGGATACGCAGTATTTT. Translation gives CASSHRLLMDTQYF.

This chain uses TRBV21-1 with TRBJ1-5; the table gives TRBD1 as D, unverified against the DNA. TRBV21-1 is annotated as a pseudogene. The CDR3 has 16 residues. CDR3 bases: TGTGCCAGCAGCAAAGAAGGGGACAGGGAGTGTCAGCCCCAGCATTTT. Translated, it gives CASSKEGDRECQPQHF.

This clone was seen a few times. The chain couples TRBV12-3 or TRBV12-4 to TRBJ1-1; D ambiguous. The CDR3 extends over 13 amino acids. V was pared by 8 bases and J by 1 base, with 11 bases between. The CDR3 spells CASSQFGNTEAFF. The CDR3 coding sequence is TGTGCCAGCTCTCAGTTTGGGAACACTGAAGCTTTCTTT.

V gene TRBV4-2 combines with J gene TRBJ2-1; 9 bases map to TRBD1. Germline CDR1 and CDR2: LGHNA and YNFKEQ. The ends lost 4 bases at V and 8 bases at J; junction bases unmatched: 6. The CDR3 consists of 14 residues. CDR3 nucleotide sequence: TGTGCCAGCAGCCCACGGGACAGGGAGGATGAGCAGTTCTTC. Its translation: CASSPRDREDEQFF.